This T cell receptor (beta chain) was identified during a study of T cells expressing NK-cell markers. Overall study: HCMV serostatus: most of the eight sequenced donors positive, one negative.

As for this clonotype: Its antigen is not known.

Germline-derived CDR1 and CDR2 are MGHRA and YSYEKL. The CDR3 contains 15 residues. The authors generated TCR beta cDNA through 5'RACE template switching with UMIs. Using the 5' RACE reads, TCRdb records one entry per CDR3 protein without DNA. Its table records about 370,000 distinct CDR3 sequences. Study-wide findings and caveats: For about 6 donors, the dominant NKG2C+ clonotypes made up roughly 1.0-7.0% of their CD8+ T cells.

The sequence was obtained from a woman aged 50 to 60 in good health. The sample comprised blood T cells: a sorted CD56 or NKG2C T cell subset, CD4+ or CD8+ T cells, or bulk PBMC T cells (not recorded which). This chain links TRBV4-1 with TRBJ2-4; TCRdb selects TRBD1, and the lack of DNA leaves this call unchecked. CDR3 protein: CASRKTMDPLDIQYF.